This is a list of T cell receptor beta chains from one sample in a study of Ad26.COV2.S vaccination and SARS-CoV-2 variants. Profiled with immunoSEQ multiplex PCR; TCRdb holds only in-frame clones, not every one. There are roughly 700,000 clones in the sample; more than 70% occur only once, and 1.5% lies in the top ten. The input for sequencing was peripheral blood, taken in a trial of Ad26.COV2.S vaccine versus placebo. Receptors were obtained from a person aged 18-60 years who received the Ad26.COV2.S COVID-19 vaccine or a placebo. The CDR3 runs from the conserved cysteine through the conserved F or W. Fields, in order: CDR3 length, V gene, J gene, clone size, D gene, CDR3 protein, CDR3 DNA. D genes are given only for firm matches. Clone size appears in some rows only: once, few, many, or a class for an expanded clone.

length: 15
V: TRBV6-5
J: TRBJ2-5
size: .
D: .
CDR3: CASKRKSGYQETQYF
DNA: TGTGCCAGCAAACGTAAGAGCGGGTACCAAGAGACCCAGTACTTC

length: 14
V: TRBV7-2
J: TRBJ1-5
size: .
D: .
CDR3: CASSLEGGYQPQHF
DNA: TGTGCCAGCAGCTTAGAGGGGGGGTATCAGCCCCAGCATTTT

length: 16
V: TRBV7-2
J: TRBJ2-3
size: .
D: TRBD2
CDR3: CASSPRLAGGPDTQYF
DNA: TGTGCCAGCAGCCCAAGACTAGCGGGAGGGCCGGATACGCAGTATTTT

length: 13
V: TRBV10-3
J: TRBJ2-3
size: .
D: .
CDR3: CAISVPGADTQYF
DNA: TGTGCCATCAGTGTGCCAGGAGCAGATACGCAGTATTTT

length: 13
V: TRBV20-1
J: TRBJ2-1
size: .
D: TRBD1
CDR3: CSASRQGDDEQFF
DNA: TGCAGTGCTAGTCGACAGGGGGATGATGAGCAGTTCTTC

length: 13
V: TRBV6-6
J: TRBJ2-1
size: once
D: .
CDR3: CASSYSRETEQFF
DNA: TGTGCCAGCAGTTACTCCAGGGAAACTGAGCAGTTCTTC

length: 19
V: TRBV7-6
J: TRBJ2-6
size: .
D: TRBD1
CDR3: CASSLNRRQGARGANVLTF
DNA: TGTGCCAGCAGCTTAAATCGGAGACAGGGGGCGCGGGGGGCCAACGTCCTGACTTTC

length: 12
V: TRBV10-2
J: TRBJ1-1
size: .
D: TRBD1
CDR3: CASSEWARGAFF
DNA: TGCGCCAGCAGTGAGTGGGCCAGGGGGGCTTTCTTT

length: 9
V: TRBV19
J: TRBJ2-7
size: .
D: .
CDR3: CASHLGRYF
DNA: TGTGCCAGCCACTTAGGGCGGTACTTC

length: 15
V: TRBV5-6
J: TRBJ2-5
size: once
D: TRBD2
CDR3: CASSFGLAGAETQYF
DNA: TGTGCCAGCAGCTTTGGACTAGCGGGGGCAGAGACCCAGTACTTC

length: 18
V: TRBV7-8
J: TRBJ1-5
size: .
D: .
CDR3: CASSLVVPTAASNQPQHF
DNA: TGTGCCAGCAGCTTAGTGGTGCCTACAGCCGCTAGCAATCAGCCCCAGCATTTT

length: 16
V: TRBV11-2
J: TRBJ2-1
size: .
D: .
CDR3: CASSLDTGAAYNEQFF
DNA: TGTGCCAGCAGCTTAGATACCGGGGCCGCCTACAATGAGCAGTTCTTC

length: 15
V: TRBV5-8
J: TRBJ2-7
size: .
D: TRBD1
CDR3: CASSLGVTGGYEQYF
DNA: TGTGCCAGCAGCTTGGGTGTGACAGGGGGATACGAGCAGTACTTC

length: 16
V: TRBV3-1/TRBV3-2
J: TRBJ2-7
size: .
D: .
CDR3: CASSHDPGHSVYEQYF
DNA: TGTGCCAGCAGCCATGATCCGGGACACTCCGTTTACGAGCAGTACTTC

length: 16
V: TRBV7-2
J: TRBJ1-6
size: few
D: .
CDR3: CASSLVWTVQNSPLHF
DNA: TGTGCCAGCAGCTTAGTGTGGACAGTACAAAATTCACCCCTCCACTTT

length: 18
V: TRBV14
J: TRBJ2-5
size: .
D: TRBD2
CDR3: CASSQVLGLAPGWETQYF
DNA: TGTGCCAGCAGCCAAGTTCTGGGACTAGCGCCAGGGTGGGAGACCCAGTACTTC

length: 13
V: TRBV29-1
J: TRBJ1-2
size: .
D: .
CDR3: CSVSQGLNYGYTF
DNA: TGCAGCGTTTCTCAGGGACTCAACTATGGCTACACCTTC

length: 15
V: TRBV7-2
J: TRBJ1-5
size: few
D: TRBD1
CDR3: CASSSRTGGDQPQHF
DNA: TGTGCCAGCAGCTCACGGACAGGGGGGGATCAGCCCCAGCATTTT

length: 14
V: TRBV6-1
J: TRBJ2-1
size: .
D: TRBD1
CDR3: CASTKGASYNEQFF
DNA: TGTGCCAGTACCAAGGGGGCCTCCTACAATGAGCAGTTCTTC

length: 11
V: TRBV2
J: TRBJ2-5
size: .
D: .
CDR3: CASSTYETQYF
DNA: TGTGCCAGCTCTACGTATGAGACCCAGTACTTC

length: 15
V: TRBV18
J: TRBJ2-5
size: .
D: TRBD2
CDR3: CASSPRWTSSETQYF
DNA: TGTGCCAGCTCACCACGGTGGACTAGTTCAGAGACCCAGTACTTC

length: 13
V: TRBV19
J: TRBJ2-7
size: .
D: TRBD2
CDR3: CASRKTSANEQYF
DNA: TGTGCCAGTAGGAAGACTAGCGCTAACGAGCAGTACTTC